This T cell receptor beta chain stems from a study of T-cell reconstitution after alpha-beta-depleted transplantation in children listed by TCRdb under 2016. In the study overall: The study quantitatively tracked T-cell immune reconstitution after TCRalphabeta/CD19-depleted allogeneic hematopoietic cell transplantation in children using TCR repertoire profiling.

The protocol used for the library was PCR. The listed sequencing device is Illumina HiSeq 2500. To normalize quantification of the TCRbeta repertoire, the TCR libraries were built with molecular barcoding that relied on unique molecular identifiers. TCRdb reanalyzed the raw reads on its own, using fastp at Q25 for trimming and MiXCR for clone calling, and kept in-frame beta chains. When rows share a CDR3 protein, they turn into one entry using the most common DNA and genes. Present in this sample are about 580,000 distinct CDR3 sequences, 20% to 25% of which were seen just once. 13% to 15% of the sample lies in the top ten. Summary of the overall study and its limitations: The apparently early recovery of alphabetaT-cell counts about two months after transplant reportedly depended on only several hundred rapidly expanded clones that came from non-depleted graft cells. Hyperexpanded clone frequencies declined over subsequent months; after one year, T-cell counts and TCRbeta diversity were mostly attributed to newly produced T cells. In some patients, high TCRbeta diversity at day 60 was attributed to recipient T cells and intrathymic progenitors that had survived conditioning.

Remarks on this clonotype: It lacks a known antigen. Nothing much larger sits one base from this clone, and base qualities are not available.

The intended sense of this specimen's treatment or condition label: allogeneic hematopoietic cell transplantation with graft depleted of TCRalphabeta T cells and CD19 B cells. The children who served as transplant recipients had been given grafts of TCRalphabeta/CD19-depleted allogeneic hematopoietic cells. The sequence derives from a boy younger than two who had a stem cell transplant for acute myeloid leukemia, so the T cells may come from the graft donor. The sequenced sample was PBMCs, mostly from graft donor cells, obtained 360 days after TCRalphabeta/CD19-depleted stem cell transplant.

The sequenced DNA: TGTGCCAGCAGGGGGACGGCGGGAGCTTTCTTT. This is translated as CASRGTAGAFF. This sequence uses TRBV2 and TRBJ1-1; TRBD1 is possibly the D segment (5 matching bases). Per the germline V gene, SNHLY is the CDR1 and FYNNEI is the CDR2. Counted from cysteine to phenylalanine, this CDR3 has 11 amino acids. The kept DNA is CDR3 alone, 33 bases in frame from the first base. The junction shows trimming of 6 bases on V and 10 bases on J, plus 12 bases between the germline ends.